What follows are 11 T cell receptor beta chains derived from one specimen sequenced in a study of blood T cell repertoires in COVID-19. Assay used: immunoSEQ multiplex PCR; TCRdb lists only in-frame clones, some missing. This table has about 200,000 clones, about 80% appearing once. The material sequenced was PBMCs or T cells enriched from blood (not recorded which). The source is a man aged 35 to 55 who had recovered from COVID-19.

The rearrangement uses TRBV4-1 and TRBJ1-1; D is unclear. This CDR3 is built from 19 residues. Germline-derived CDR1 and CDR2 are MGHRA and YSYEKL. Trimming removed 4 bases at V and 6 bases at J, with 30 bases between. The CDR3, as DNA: TGCGCCAGCAGCCCGTCAACTGTAAAAGGTAAGATCGGGGAGGCTGAAGCTTTCTTT. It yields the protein CASSPSTVKGKIGEAEAFF.

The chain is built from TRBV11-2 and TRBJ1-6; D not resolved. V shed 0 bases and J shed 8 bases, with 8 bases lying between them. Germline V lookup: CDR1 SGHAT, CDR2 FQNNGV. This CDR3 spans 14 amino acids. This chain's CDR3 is CASSLDSGYSPLHF. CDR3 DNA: TGTGCCAGCAGCTTAGACTCGGGATATTCACCCCTCCACTTT. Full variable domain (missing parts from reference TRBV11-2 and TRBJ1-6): EAGVAQSPRYKIIEKRQSVAFWCNPISGHATLYWYQQILGQGPKLLIQFQNNGVVDDSQLPKDRFSAERLKGVDSTLKIQPAKLEDSAVYLCASSLDSGYSPLHFGNGTRLTVT.

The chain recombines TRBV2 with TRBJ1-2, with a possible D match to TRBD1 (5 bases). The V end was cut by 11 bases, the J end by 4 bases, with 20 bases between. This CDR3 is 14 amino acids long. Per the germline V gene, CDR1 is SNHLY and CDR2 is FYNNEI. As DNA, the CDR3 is TGTGCCTCTCGACACCAGGGAGGTGGCTATGGCTACACCTTC. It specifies CASRHQGGGYGYTF.

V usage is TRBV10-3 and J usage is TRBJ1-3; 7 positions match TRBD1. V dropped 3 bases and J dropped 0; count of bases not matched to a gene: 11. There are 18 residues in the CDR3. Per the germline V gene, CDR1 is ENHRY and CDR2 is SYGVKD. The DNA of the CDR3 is TGTGCCATCAGTGATTTTGAGGGGGCCGGGGGCTCTGGAAACACCATATATTTT. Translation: CAISDFEGAGGSGNTIYF.

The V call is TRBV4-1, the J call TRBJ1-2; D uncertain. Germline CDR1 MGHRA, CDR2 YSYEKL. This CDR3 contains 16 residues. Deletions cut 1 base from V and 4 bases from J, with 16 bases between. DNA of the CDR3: TGCGCCAGCAGCCAAGCACGGCGAGGAAGTGGCTATGGCTACACCTTC. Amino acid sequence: CASSQARRGSGYGYTF.

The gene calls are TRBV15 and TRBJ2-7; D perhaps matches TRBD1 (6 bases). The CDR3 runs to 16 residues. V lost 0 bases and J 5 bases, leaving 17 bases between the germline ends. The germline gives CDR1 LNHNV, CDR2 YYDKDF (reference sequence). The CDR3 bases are TGTGCCACCAGCAGAGATCTCGGCAGGGGAGTCAACGAGCAGTACTTC. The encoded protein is CATSRDLGRGVNEQYF.

CDR3 loop: CASSQEVERGGRDTQYF. The CDR3 DNA reads as TGTGCCAGCAGCCAAGAAGTGGAACGGGGGGGAAGGGATACGCAGTATTTT. J is TRBJ2-3 and V is TRBV14; 8 bases line up with TRBD2. Germline CDR1 is SGHDN and CDR2 is FVKESK. This CDR3 spans 17 amino acids. V was pared by 0 bases and J by 6 bases, with 11 bases of the junction left unmatched.

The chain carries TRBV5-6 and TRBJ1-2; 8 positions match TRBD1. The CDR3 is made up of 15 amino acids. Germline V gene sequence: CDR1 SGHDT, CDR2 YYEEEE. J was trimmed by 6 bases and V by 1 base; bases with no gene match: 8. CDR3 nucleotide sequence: TGTGCCAGCAGCTTGCCCGGGACAGGACGGGATGGCTACACCTTC. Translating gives CASSLPGTGRDGYTF.

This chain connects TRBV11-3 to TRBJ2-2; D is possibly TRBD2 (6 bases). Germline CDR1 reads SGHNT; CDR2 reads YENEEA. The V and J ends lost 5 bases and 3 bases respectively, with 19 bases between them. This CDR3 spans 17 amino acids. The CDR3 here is CASSPQLWGEDTGELFF. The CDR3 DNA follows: TGTGCCAGCAGCCCCCAACTATGGGGGGAAGACACCGGGGAGCTGTTTTTT.

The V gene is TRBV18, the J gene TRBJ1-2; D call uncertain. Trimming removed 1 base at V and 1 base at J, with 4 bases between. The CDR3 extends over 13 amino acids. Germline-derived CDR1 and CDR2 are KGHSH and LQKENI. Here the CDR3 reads CASSPRINYGYTF. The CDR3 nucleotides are TGTGCCAGCTCACCACGTATTAACTATGGCTACACCTTC.

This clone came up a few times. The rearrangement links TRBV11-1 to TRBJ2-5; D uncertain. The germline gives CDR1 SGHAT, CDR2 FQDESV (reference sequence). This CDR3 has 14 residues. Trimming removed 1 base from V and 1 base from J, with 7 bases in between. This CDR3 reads CASSLGRLQETQYF. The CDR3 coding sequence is TGTGCCAGCAGCTTAGGAAGACTCCAAGAGACCCAGTACTTC.